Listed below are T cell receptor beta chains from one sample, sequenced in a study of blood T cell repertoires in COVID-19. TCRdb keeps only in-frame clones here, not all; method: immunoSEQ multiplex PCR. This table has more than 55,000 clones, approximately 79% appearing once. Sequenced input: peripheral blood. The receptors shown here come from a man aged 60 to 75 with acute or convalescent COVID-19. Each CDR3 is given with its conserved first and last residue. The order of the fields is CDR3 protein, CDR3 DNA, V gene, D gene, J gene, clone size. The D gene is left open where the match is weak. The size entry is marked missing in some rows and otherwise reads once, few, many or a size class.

cdr3_aa: CASSCREGACEQFF
cdr3_nt: TGTGCCAGTAGCTGCAGAGAGGGGGCATGTGAGCAGTTCTTC
v_call: TRBV19
d_call: TRBD1
j_call: TRBJ2-1
clone_size: once

cdr3_aa: CASSLGGRDEQYF
cdr3_nt: TGTGCCAGCAGCTTAGGGGGCAGGGACGAGCAGTACTTC
v_call: TRBV7-9
d_call: -
j_call: TRBJ2-7
clone_size: -

cdr3_aa: CASSVDRGEPQHF
cdr3_nt: TGTGCCAGCAGCGTAGACCGGGGTGAGCCCCAGCATTTT
v_call: TRBV9
d_call: -
j_call: TRBJ1-5
clone_size: once

cdr3_aa: CATTGPGTGSMGTEAFF
cdr3_nt: TGTGCCACCACTGGACCCGGGACAGGGAGTATGGGGACTGAAGCTTTCTTT
v_call: TRBV24-1
d_call: TRBD1
j_call: TRBJ1-1
clone_size: -

cdr3_aa: CASSYSGGKGGNTIYF
cdr3_nt: TGTGCCAGCAGTTACTCGGGAGGGAAGGGCGGAAACACCATATATTTT
v_call: TRBV6-5
d_call: -
j_call: TRBJ1-3
clone_size: -

cdr3_aa: CASSPARSDQPQHF
cdr3_nt: TGCGCCAGCAGCCCCGCCAGGTCGGATCAGCCCCAGCATTTT
v_call: TRBV4-1
d_call: -
j_call: TRBJ1-5
clone_size: -

cdr3_aa: CASSLGLRGTEAFF
cdr3_nt: TGTGCCAGCAGCCTGGGTCTTAGGGGCACTGAAGCTTTCTTT
v_call: TRBV7-8
d_call: -
j_call: TRBJ1-1
clone_size: few

cdr3_aa: CASSLGAGLDTQYF
cdr3_nt: TGTGCCAGCAGCTTAGGGGCGGGGTTGGATACGCAGTATTTT
v_call: TRBV7-9
d_call: -
j_call: TRBJ2-3
clone_size: -

cdr3_aa: CASTNRRDEAFF
cdr3_nt: TGTGCCAGCACCAACAGGCGGGACGAAGCTTTCTTT
v_call: TRBV25-1
d_call: -
j_call: TRBJ1-1
clone_size: few

cdr3_aa: CASSVGSGQETQYF
cdr3_nt: TGTGCCAGCAGCGTAGGGAGCGGCCAAGAGACCCAGTACTTC
v_call: TRBV9
d_call: -
j_call: TRBJ2-5
clone_size: -

cdr3_aa: CASSIAPGQGVEKLFF
cdr3_nt: TGTGCCAGTAGTATAGCCCCGGGACAGGGGGTTGAAAAACTGTTTTTT
v_call: TRBV19
d_call: TRBD1
j_call: TRBJ1-4
clone_size: -